Below are 5 T cell receptor beta chains sequenced from a single sample in a study of patients and donors after allogeneic stem cell transplantation. Using its own MiXCR run on the RT-PCR reads, TCRdb lists one record per CDR3 protein. The sample carries some 230,000 distinct CDR3 sequences, roughly 14% recorded once. Sequenced: blood, either unsorted or a sorted T cell fraction (not recorded which). These receptors all stem from a human donor who was either an allogeneic HSCT recipient or a stem cell or donor lymphocyte infusion donor (not recorded which). It is not recorded whose cells these are; they may come from a transplant donor.

The rearrangement joins TRBV20-1 to TRBJ1-1, with a possible D match to TRBD1 (6 bases). Per the germline V gene, CDR1 is DFQATT and CDR2 is SNEGSKA (reference sequence). There are 15 residues in the CDR3. V lost 2 bases, J lost 0 bases, and 13 bases lay in between. This CDR3 is CSARYSGVVNTEAFF. The CDR3 DNA follows: TGCAGTGCTAGATATTCAGGGGTGGTGAACACTGAAGCTTTCTTT.

The V call is TRBV21-1, the J call TRBJ2-7. TRBV21-1 is listed as a pseudogene. The CDR3 contains 15 residues. The CDR3 DNA reads as TGTGCCAGCGGAATTGCCATGGACGCGGACTACGAGCAGTACTTC. Protein product: CASGIAMDADYEQYF.

This clonotype has at least ten counts. The J gene is TRBJ2-1, the V gene TRBV12-3 or TRBV12-4, with 11 bases matching TRBD2. This CDR3 is built from 15 residues. V shed 6 bases, J shed 5 bases, and the junction held 6 bases outside the gene matches. In nucleotides, the CDR3 is TGTGCCAGCAGCGCTAGCGGGGGGAATGACAATGAGCAGTTCTTC. Its protein product is CASSASGGNDNEQFF.

The table lists this clonotype with a few counts. V is TRBV20-1 and J is TRBJ1-5, with TRBD1 as a possible D gene (5 bases). The CDR3 length is 15 residues. The germline V gene encodes CDR1 DFQATT and CDR2 SNEGSKA (reference sequence). The germline V and J ends were trimmed by 3 bases and 3 bases, with 15 bases remaining between them. CDR3: CSASPLRQINQPQHF. Here the CDR3 DNA reads TGCAGTGCTAGTCCCCTTAGACAGATCAATCAGCCCCAGCATTTT.

V and J are TRBV6-1 and TRBJ2-5, with no clear D. CDR1 MNHNS and CDR2 SASEGT come from the germline V gene. V lost 5 bases to trimming and J lost 7 bases, with 14 bases between them. The length of the CDR3 is 13 residues. CDR3 in amino acids: CASSTLYFGTQYF. The CDR3 region has the DNA TGTGCCAGCAGTACACTATACTTTGGGACCCAGTACTTC.